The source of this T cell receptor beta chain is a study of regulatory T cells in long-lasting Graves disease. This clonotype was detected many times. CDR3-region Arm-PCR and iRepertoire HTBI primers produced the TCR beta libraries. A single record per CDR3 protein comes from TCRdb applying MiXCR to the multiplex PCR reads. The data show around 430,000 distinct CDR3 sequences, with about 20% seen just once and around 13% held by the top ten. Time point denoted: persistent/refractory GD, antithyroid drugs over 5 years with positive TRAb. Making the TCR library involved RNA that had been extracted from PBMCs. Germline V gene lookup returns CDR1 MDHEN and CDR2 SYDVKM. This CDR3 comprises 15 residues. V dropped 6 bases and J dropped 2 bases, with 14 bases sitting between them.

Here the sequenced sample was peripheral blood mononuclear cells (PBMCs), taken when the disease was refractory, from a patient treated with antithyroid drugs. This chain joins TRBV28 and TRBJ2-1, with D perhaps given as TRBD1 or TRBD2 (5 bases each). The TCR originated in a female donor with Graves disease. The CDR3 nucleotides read TGTGCCAGCAGCCTCCGGGACGGAGCCTACAATGAGCAGTTCTTC. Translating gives CASSLRDGAYNEQFF.